The TCR beta chain under discussion was sequenced for a study of cytomegalovirus exposure and HLA in healthy donors. Study at large: An earlier analysis found under 130 million unique TCR beta sequences from about 179 million T cells.

This clone was seen only a few times. The CDR3 runs 15 residues. PCR amplification relied on 60 Vbeta primers (plus 13 Jbeta primers). Libraries were prepared by immunoSEQ multiplex PCR; TCRdb keeps only in-frame clonotypes and omits some of them. This table holds 150,000 or so clones, about 75% found once. This chain links TRBV21-1 with TRBJ2-7; the table's D call TRBD2 went unverified against the DNA. TRBV21-1 is a pseudogene locus. Specimen: PBMCs. This TCR came from a female donor in good health and CMV-seronegative. The CDR3 here is CASSSNSTQAYEQYF. In DNA, the CDR3 is TGTGCCAGCAGCAGCAATAGTACCCAAGCCTACGAGCAGTACTTC.